Shown below are 20 T cell receptor beta chains from a single sample sequenced in a study of blood T cell repertoires in COVID-19. The repertoire was sequenced with immunoSEQ multiplex PCR; TCRdb's copy has only in-frame clones and lacks some. Here the sample spans about 170,000 clones, about 88% being singletons. The sequenced sample consisted of peripheral blood. The receptors derive from an elderly woman with COVID-19, enrolled during active disease.

The J gene is TRBJ2-3, the V gene TRBV12-3 or TRBV12-4; D gene ambiguous. The CDR3 has 11 amino acids. Trimming shortened V by 4 bases and J by 6 bases, and 5 bases separated the two germline ends. CDR3 in DNA: TGTGCCAGCAGTTCGCAGGATACGCAGTATTTT. Translating gives CASSSQDTQYF.

The chain combines TRBV5-1 with TRBJ2-3, with 8 bases fitting TRBD1. The trim removed 5 bases at V and 1 base at J, leaving 6 bases unmatched. The CDR3 runs 15 residues. Germline V CDR1 and CDR2: SGHRS, YFSETQ. The CDR3, as DNA: TGCGCCAGCAGTGGACAGGGAGTGGGCACAGATACGCAGTATTTT. Translation gives CASSGQGVGTDTQYF.

This chain joins TRBV9 and TRBJ2-7; TRBD2 matches 9 bases. The CDR3 consists of 17 residues. Trimming took 4 bases from V and 2 from J; bases not matched to a gene: 13. The germline V gene has CDR1 SGDLS and CDR2 YYNGEE. The CDR3 DNA is TGTGCCAGCAGCCCAGTTCTTAGCGGGAGTGGCACCTACGAGCAGTACTTC. This gives the protein CASSPVLSGSGTYEQYF.

The J gene is TRBJ2-1, the V gene TRBV9; 8 nucleotides match TRBD2. The CDR3 runs to 15 residues. Germline V gene lookup returns CDR1 SGDLS and CDR2 YYNGEE. Trimming cost V 3 bases and J 3 bases; bases outside gene matches: 5. The CDR3 spells CASSASGSIYNEQFF. DNA of the CDR3: TGTGCCAGCAGCGCGAGCGGGAGTATCTACAATGAGCAGTTCTTC.

This clone has a single count. The rearrangement uses TRBV7-8 and TRBJ2-7, with 7 bases aligning to TRBD1. This CDR3 has 12 residues. CDR1 is SGHVS and CDR2 is FQNEAQ in the germline V gene. Losses at the gene ends were 3 bases for V and 6 bases for J; bases not matched to a gene: 2. The CDR3 reads CASSFSGGEQYF. CDR3 bases: TGTGCCAGCAGCTTTTCAGGGGGCGAGCAGTACTTC.

The chain combines TRBV4-2 with TRBJ2-3; maybe TRBD2 (5 bases). This CDR3 is 16 amino acids long. V lost 1 base, J lost 5 bases, and 16 bases lay in between. CDR1 is LGHNA and CDR2 is YNFKEQ in the germline V gene. CDR3 DNA: TGTGCCAGCAGCCAAGGTAGTAGTCAGAGCGGAGATACGCAGTATTTT. It yields the protein CASSQGSSQSGDTQYF.

V and J are TRBV5-6 and TRBJ1-2; 9 bases are a match to TRBD1. The V gene's germline CDR1 is SGHDT and CDR2 YYEEEE. Trimming removed 0 bases from V and 2 bases from J; junction bases left unmatched: 5. This CDR3 is built from 16 residues. The CDR3 coding sequence is TGTGCCAGCAGCTTGGGGGCCGGGACAGGGAACTATGGCTACACCTTC. Encoded protein: CASSLGAGTGNYGYTF.

This chain uses TRBV6-2 or TRBV6-3 with TRBJ2-7, with D unresolved. Trimming cost V 5 bases and J 2 bases, with 7 bases left between them. Germline CDR1 reads MNHEY; CDR2 reads SVGEGT. The CDR3 length is 12 residues. In nucleotides, the CDR3 is TGTGCCAGCAGTCGAGTAACCTACGAGCAGTACTTC. It translates to CASSRVTYEQYF.

The V call is TRBV3-1 (or the pseudogene TRBV3-2), the J call TRBJ2-2, with D possibly TRBD2 on 5 matching bases. CDR1 and CDR2 from the germline V gene are LGHDT and YNNKEL (reference sequence). The CDR3 extends over 15 amino acids. V was clipped by 0 bases and J by 6 bases, with 11 bases between them. CDR3 sequence reads: CASSQDLGVSGELFF. DNA for the CDR3: TGTGCCAGCAGCCAAGATCTCGGGGTTTCCGGGGAGCTGTTTTTT.

The chain has TRBV5-1 and TRBJ2-6; D is possibly TRBD2 (5 bases). The CDR3 consists of 16 residues. V shed 3 bases and J shed 0 bases, with 10 bases lying between them. Germline V gene lookup returns CDR1 SGHRS and CDR2 YFSETQ. This chain's CDR3 is CASSWTPNSGANVLTF. The CDR3 coding sequence is TGCGCCAGCAGCTGGACTCCTAACTCTGGGGCCAACGTCCTGACTTTC.

As concerns this clone: The same CDR3 is also encoded by other DNA sequences in this sample. Here the CDR3 reads CASSYRDTDTEAFF. The CDR3 nucleotides read TGTGCCAGCAGTTACCGGGACACAGACACTGAAGCTTTCTTT. This chain uses TRBV6-5 with TRBJ1-1, with a possible D match to TRBD1 (6 bases). Germline V CDR1 and CDR2: MNHEY, SVGAGI. This CDR3 spans 14 amino acids. Trimming took 2 bases from V and 3 from J, leaving 10 bases between them.

The chain's CDR3 is CASSPGTSGPQETQYF. The CDR3 nucleotides read TGTGCCAGCAGCCCGGGGACTAGCGGACCCCAAGAGACCCAGTACTTC. The chain uses TRBV4-2 and TRBJ2-5; 11 positions match TRBD2. Germline CDR1 reads LGHNA; CDR2 reads YNFKEQ. The CDR3 extends over 16 amino acids. The trim removed 4 bases at V and 1 base at J, leaving 5 bases unmatched.

The V and J genes are TRBV6-5 and TRBJ2-7, with 11 positions matching TRBD1. After removal of 6 bases from V and 3 bases from J, the junction contained 7 bases not matched to a gene. This CDR3 is built from 15 residues. Germline V CDR1 and CDR2: MNHEY, SVGAGI. CDR3 nucleotides: TGTGCCAGCAGAGGACAGGGGGCCGGACGCTACGAGCAGTACTTC. This codes for CASRGQGAGRYEQYF.

The rearrangement joins TRBV28 to TRBJ2-5, with D perhaps matching TRBD2 (5 bases). The germline V and J ends were trimmed by 5 bases and 5 bases, with 12 bases remaining between them. Per germline, CDR1 MDHEN and CDR2 SYDVKM. This CDR3 is 13 amino acids long. CDR3 DNA sequence: TGTGCCAGCAGTAGTTCGGGATGGGAGACCCAGTACTTC. Translating it yields CASSSSGWETQYF.

The CDR3 DNA is TGCAGTGCTAGTAGGACGGGAGCATCCCCCGGGGAGCTGTTTTTT. This encodes CSASRTGASPGELFF. This chain connects TRBV20-1 to TRBJ2-2, with a tentative D call TRBD2 (6 bases). The CDR3 spans 15 residues. Trimming took off 3 bases at V and 6 bases at J, with 17 bases between the two ends. From germline, CDR1 is DFQATT and CDR2 SNEGSKA (reference sequence).

V gene TRBV29-1 combines with J gene TRBJ2-7; 10 bases fit TRBD2. This CDR3 is 14 amino acids long. Germline loops: CDR1 SQVTM, CDR2 ANQGSEA. Trimming cost V 5 bases and J 2 bases; bases outside gene matches: 6. The CDR3 here is CSVRPSGRTYEQYF. CDR3 coding DNA: TGCAGCGTTCGTCCTAGCGGGAGAACCTACGAGCAGTACTTC.

The J gene is TRBJ2-1, the V gene TRBV2, with 9 bases that match TRBD2. Germline loops: CDR1 SNHLY, CDR2 FYNNEI. This CDR3 is built from 15 residues. V trimming: 1 base; J trimming: 4 bases; junction bases outside the gene matches: 2. The CDR3 loop is CASSEDAGGYNEQFF. The CDR3 bases are TGTGCCAGCAGTGAAGATGCGGGAGGGTACAATGAGCAGTTCTTC.

The chain is built from TRBV2 and TRBJ1-5; possible D gene TRBD1, 6 bases. Germline loops: CDR1 SNHLY, CDR2 FYNNEI. V was trimmed by 7 bases and J by 0 bases, leaving 10 bases between them. The CDR3 runs to 14 residues. The DNA for the CDR3 is TGTGCCAGCAATTTAGGGGGTAGCAATCAGCCCCAGCATTTT. Protein: CASNLGGSNQPQHF.

V usage is TRBV7-9 and J usage is TRBJ1-4, with D perhaps matching TRBD1 (5 bases). Germline V CDR1 and CDR2: SEHNR, FQNEAQ (reference sequence). This CDR3 region has 15 residues. The V end lost 1 base, the J end lost 8 bases, and 14 bases lay between the germline ends. CDR3 residues: CASSLDGGPREKLFF. The CDR3 DNA sequence: TGTGCCAGCAGCTTAGACGGGGGTCCGAGGGAAAAACTGTTTTTT. Looking up the rest from reference TRBV7-9 and TRBJ1-4 gives the full variable domain: DTGVSQNPRHKITKRGQNVTFRCDPISEHNRLYWYRQTLGQGPEFLTYFQNEAQLEKSRLLSDRFSAERPKGSFSTLEIQRTEQGDSAMYLCASSLDGGPREKLFFGSGTQLSVL.

This clone was seen only a few times. The chain carries TRBV5-5 and TRBJ2-3; 8 nucleotides agree with TRBD1. This CDR3 spans 13 amino acids. Per the germline V gene, CDR1 is SGHKS and CDR2 is YYEKEE (reference sequence). V lost 3 bases, J lost 6 bases, and 3 bases stayed unmatched. The CDR3 protein is CASSSWDRDTQYF. The DNA for the CDR3 is TGTGCCAGCAGCTCTTGGGACAGGGATACGCAGTATTTT.